This T cell receptor (beta chain) was captured in a study of cytomegalovirus exposure and HLA in healthy donors. Broader study findings: Altogether, 164 TCR beta chains were recorded as cytomegalovirus-associated. A later analysis found first-cohort TCR clusters tended to co-occur in the 100 to 150 validation repertoires.

Germline CDR1 is LNHNV and CDR2 is YYDKDF (reference sequence). CDR3 length: 12 residues. The germline V and J ends were trimmed by 9 bases and 5 bases, with 10 bases remaining between them. The table came from immunoSEQ multiplex PCR; TCRdb's copy has only in-frame clones and leaves some out. The repertoire holds about 180,000 clones, about 85% seen once, with 15% to 20% in the top ten. In regard to this clone: As yet, its antigen is unknown.

The chain links TRBV15 to TRBJ2-2; a weak D match, TRBD1 (6 bases). This TCR was sampled from a young man in good health and CMV-seropositive. The source material was PBMCs. The DNA of the CDR3 is TGTGCCACGCGACAGGCGACCGGGGAGCTGTTTTTT. Translation: CATRQATGELFF.